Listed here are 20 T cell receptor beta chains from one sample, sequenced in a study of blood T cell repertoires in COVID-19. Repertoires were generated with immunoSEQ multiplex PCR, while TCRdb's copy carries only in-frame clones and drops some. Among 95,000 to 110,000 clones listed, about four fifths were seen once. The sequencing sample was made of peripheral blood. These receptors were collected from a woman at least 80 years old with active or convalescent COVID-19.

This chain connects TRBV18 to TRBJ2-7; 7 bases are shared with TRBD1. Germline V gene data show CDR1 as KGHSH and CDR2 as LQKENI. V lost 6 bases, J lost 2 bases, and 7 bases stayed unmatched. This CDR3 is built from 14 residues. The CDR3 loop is CASSRGPRTYEQYF. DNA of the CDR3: TGTGCCAGCTCTAGGGGGCCCCGCACCTACGAGCAGTACTTC.

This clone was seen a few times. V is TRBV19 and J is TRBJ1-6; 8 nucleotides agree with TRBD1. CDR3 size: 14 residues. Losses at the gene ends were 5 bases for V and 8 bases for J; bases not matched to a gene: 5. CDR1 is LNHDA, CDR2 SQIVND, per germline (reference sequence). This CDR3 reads CASSHTGGYSPLHF. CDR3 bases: TGTGCCAGTAGTCATACAGGGGGTTATTCACCCCTCCACTTT.

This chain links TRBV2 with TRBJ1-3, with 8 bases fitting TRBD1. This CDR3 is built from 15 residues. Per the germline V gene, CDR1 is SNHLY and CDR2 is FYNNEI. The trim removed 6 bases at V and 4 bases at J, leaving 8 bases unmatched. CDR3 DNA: TGTGCCAGCAGCCCAGGGGGCGTAGTAGGAAACACCATATATTTT. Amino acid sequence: CASSPGGVVGNTIYF.

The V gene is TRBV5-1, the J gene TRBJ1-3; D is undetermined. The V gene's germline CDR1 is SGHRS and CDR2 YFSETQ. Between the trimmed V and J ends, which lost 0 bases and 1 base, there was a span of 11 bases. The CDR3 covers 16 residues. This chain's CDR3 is CASSLGGAQSGNTIYF. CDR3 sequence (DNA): TGCGCCAGCAGCTTGGGGGGAGCCCAATCTGGAAACACCATATATTTT.

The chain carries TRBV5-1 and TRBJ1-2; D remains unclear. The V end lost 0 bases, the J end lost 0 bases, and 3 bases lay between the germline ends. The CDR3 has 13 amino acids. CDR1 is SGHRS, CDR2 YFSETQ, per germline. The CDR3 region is CASSLVSNYGYTF. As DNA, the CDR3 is TGCGCCAGCAGCTTGGTCTCTAACTATGGCTACACCTTC.

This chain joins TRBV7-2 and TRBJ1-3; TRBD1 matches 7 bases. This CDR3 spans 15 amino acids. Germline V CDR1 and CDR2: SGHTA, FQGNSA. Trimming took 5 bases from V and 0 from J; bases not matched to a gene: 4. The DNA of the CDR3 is TGTGCCAGCAGCCCTCAGGGGGGCTCTGGAAACACCATATATTTT. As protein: CASSPQGGSGNTIYF.

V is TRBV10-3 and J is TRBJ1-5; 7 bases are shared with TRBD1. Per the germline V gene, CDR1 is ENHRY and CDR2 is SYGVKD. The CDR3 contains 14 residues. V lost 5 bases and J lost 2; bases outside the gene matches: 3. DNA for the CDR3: TGTGCCATCAGTCGTACAGGGGGCAATCAGCCCCAGCATTTT. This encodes CAISRTGGNQPQHF.

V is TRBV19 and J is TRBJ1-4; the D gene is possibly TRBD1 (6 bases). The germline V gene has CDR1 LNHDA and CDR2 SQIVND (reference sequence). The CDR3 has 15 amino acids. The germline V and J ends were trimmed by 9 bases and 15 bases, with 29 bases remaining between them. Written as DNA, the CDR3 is TGTGCCAGCAGCAACAATGACAGGTTCCCAAGGGGATTGTTTTTT. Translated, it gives CASSNNDRFPRGLFF.

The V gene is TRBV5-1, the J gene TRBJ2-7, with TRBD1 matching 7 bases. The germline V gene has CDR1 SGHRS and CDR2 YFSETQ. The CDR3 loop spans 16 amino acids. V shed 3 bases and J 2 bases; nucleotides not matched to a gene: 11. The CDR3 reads CASSSVPGQTAYEQYF. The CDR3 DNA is TGCGCCAGCAGCTCCGTTCCGGGACAGACCGCCTACGAGCAGTACTTC.

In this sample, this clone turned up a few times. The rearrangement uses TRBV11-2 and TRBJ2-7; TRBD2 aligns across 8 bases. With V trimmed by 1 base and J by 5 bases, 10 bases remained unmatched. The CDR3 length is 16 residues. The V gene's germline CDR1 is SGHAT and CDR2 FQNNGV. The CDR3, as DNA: TGTGCCAGCAGCTTAGCGGCAGCGGGAGTGTTTAACGAGCAGTACTTC. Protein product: CASSLAAAGVFNEQYF. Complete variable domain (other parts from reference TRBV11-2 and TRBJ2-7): EAGVAQSPRYKIIEKRQSVAFWCNPISGHATLYWYQQILGQGPKLLIQFQNNGVVDDSQLPKDRFSAERLKGVDSTLKIQPAKLEDSAVYLCASSLAAAGVFNEQYFGPGTRLTVT.

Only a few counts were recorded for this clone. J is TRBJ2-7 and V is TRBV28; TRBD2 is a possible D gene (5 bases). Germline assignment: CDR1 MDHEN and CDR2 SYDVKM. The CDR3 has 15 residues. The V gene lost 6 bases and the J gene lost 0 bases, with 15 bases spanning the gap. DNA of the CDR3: TGTGCCAGCAGACCCCCTATCCGGGGCTCCTACGAGCAGTACTTC. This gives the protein CASRPPIRGSYEQYF.

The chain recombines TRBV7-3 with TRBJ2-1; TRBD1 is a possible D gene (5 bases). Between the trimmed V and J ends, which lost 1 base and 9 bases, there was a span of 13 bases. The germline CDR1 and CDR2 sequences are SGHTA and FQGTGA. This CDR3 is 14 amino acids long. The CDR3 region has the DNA TGTGCCAGCAGCTTAAATGGCAGGGCGACTGAGCAGTTCTTC. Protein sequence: CASSLNGRATEQFF.

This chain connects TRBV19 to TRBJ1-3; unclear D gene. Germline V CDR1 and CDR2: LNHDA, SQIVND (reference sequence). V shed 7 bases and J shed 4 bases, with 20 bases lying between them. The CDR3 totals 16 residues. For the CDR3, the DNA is TGTGCCAGTACCACCTCTCGCGGGCGATCAGGAAACACCATATATTTT. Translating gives CASTTSRGRSGNTIYF.

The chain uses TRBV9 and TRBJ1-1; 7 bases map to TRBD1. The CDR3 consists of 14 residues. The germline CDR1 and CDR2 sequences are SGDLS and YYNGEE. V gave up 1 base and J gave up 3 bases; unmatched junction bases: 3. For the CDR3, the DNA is TGTGCCAGCAGCGTACGGGACAGCCACACTGAAGCTTTCTTT. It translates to CASSVRDSHTEAFF.

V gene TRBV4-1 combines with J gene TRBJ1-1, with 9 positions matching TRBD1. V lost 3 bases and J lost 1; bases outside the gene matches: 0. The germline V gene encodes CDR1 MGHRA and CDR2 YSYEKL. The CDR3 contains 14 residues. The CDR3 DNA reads TGCGCCAGCAGCCAGGGACAGGGGAACACTGAAGCTTTCTTT. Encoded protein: CASSQGQGNTEAFF.

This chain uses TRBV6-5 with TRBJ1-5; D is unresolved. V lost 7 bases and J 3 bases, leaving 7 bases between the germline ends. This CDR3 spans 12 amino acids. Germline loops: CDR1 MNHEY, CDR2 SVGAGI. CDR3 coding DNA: TGTGCCAGCAACACAGTCAATCAGCCCCAGCATTTT. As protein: CASNTVNQPQHF.

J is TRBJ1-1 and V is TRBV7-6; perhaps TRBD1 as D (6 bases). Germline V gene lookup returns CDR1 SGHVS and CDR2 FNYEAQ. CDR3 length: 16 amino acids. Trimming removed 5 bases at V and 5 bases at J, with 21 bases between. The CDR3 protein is CASSPSSGAVETEAFF. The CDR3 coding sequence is TGTGCCAGCAGCCCCTCGTCAGGGGCAGTGGAAACTGAAGCTTTCTTT. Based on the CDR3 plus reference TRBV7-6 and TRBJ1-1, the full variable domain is GAGVSQSPRYKVTKRGQDVALRCDPISGHVSLYWYRQALGQGPEFLTYFNYEAQQDKSGLPNDRFSAERPEGSISTLTIQRTEQRDSAMYRCASSPSSGAVETEAFFGQGTRLTVV.

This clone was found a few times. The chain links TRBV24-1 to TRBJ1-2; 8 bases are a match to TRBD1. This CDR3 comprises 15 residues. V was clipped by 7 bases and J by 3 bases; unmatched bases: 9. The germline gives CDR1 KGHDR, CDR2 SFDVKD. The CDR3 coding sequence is TGTGCCACCAGAAAAACAGGGGGTCAGGACTATGGCTACACCTTC. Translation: CATRKTGGQDYGYTF.

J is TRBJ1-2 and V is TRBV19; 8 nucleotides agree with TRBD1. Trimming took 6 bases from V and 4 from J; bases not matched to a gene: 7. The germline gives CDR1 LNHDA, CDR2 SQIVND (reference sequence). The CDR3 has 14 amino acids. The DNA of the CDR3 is TGTGCCAGTAGGGCCGGGACAGGACCCTATGGCTACACCTTC. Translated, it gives CASRAGTGPYGYTF.

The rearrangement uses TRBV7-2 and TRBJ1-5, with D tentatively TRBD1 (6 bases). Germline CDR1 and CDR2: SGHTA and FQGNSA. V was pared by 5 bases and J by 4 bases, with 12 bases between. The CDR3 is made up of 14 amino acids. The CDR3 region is CASSSGQLNQPQHF. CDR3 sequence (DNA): TGTGCCAGCAGCAGTGGACAGCTGAATCAGCCCCAGCATTTT.